The subject of this entry is one T cell receptor (beta chain). This CDR3 is 16 amino acids long. The germline V gene has CDR1 SGDLS and CDR2 YYNGEE. Trimming left V 0 bases short and J 9 bases short, with 19 bases between. The data were taken from a study of blood T cell repertoires in COVID-19. Across the whole study: The United States, Italy and Spain supplied acute and convalescent COVID-19 samples. Sources were T cells, B-cell-depleted T cells, or PBMCs; the material itself was cDNA or gDNA.

Original processing notes: Amplified reference gene primers provided the basis for estimating nucleated cell counts. TCRdb's table, derived via immunoSEQ multiplex PCR, lists solely in-frame clones and lacks some. That table furnishes V, J and clone size, whereas the DNA furnished D and trimming. This sample has around 100,000 clones, with 91% found just once. V is TRBV9 and J is TRBJ2-1; TRBD2 might be the D (5 bases). Specimen: peripheral blood. The receptor was derived from a man between 18 and 29 years old with acute or convalescent COVID-19. The CDR3 coding sequence is TGTGCCAGCAGCGTAGGAACTAGTCCCAATCCAAGTGAGCAGTTCTTC. This sequence encodes CASSVGTSPNPSEQFF.